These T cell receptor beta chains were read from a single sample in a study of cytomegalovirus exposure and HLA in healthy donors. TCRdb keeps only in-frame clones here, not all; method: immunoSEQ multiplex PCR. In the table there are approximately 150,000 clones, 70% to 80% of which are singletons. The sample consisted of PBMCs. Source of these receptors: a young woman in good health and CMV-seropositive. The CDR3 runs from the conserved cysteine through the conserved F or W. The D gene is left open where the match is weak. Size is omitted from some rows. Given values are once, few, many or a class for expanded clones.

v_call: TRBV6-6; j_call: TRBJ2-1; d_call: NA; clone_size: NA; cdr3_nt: TGTGCCAGCAGTTACTCTTCGGAGCAGTTCTTC; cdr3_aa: CASSYSSEQFF
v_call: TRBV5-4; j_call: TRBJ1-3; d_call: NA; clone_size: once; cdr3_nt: TGTGCCAGCAGCCCCCGGGCGTCTTCGGAGGACACCATATATTTT; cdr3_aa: CASSPRASSEDTIYF
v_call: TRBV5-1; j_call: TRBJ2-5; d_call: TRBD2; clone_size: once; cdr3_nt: TGCGCCAGCAGCTATGGGACTAGCGGGAGAGAGACCCAGTACTTC; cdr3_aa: CASSYGTSGRETQYF
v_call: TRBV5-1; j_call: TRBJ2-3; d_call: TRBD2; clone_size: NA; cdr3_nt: TGCGCCAGCAGTCTTAGCGGGAGGGCTTCTCCAACCACAGATACGCAGTATTTT; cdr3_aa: CASSLSGRASPTTDTQYF
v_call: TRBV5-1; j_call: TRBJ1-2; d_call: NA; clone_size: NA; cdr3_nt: TGCGCCAGCAGCTTGGAGACAGACTATGGCTACACCTTC; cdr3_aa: CASSLETDYGYTF
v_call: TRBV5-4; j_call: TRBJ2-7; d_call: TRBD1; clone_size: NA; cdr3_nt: TGTGCCAGCAGTAGGACTTCGGGACAGGCCTACGAGCAGTACTTC; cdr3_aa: CASSRTSGQAYEQYF
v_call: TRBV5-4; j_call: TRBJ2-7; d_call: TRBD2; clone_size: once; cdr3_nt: TGTGCCAGCAGCTTGGGACTAGCGGGAGGGCCCGACGAGCAGTACTTC; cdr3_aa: CASSLGLAGGPDEQYF
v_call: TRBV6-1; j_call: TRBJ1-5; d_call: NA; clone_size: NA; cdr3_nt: TGTGCCAGCAGTGTAAGGAGTAGCAATCAGCCCCAGCATTTT; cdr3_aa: CASSVRSSNQPQHF
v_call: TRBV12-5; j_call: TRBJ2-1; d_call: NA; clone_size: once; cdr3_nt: TGTGCTAGTGGTCCGTGGACGGGGGATGAGCAGTTCTTC; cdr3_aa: CASGPWTGDEQFF
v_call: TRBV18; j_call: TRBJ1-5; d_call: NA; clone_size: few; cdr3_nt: TGTGCCAGCTCACCCAAACGGGGGGGCAATCAGCCCCAGCATTTT; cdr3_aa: CASSPKRGGNQPQHF
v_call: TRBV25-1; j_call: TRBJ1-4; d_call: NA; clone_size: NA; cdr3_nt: TGTGCCAGCAGTGACCCTCACAGTTCAGTCTATGAAAAACTGTTTTTT; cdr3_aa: CASSDPHSSVYEKLFF
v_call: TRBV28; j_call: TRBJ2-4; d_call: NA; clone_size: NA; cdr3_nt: TGTGCCAGCAGTGTGATCAGTGGTGGCAAAAACATTCAGTACTTC; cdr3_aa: CASSVISGGKNIQYF
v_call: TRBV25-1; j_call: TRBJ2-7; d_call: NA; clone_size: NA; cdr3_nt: TGTGCCAGCAGTCCCGGGGGAGTATATACCTACGAGCAGTACTTC; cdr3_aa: CASSPGGVYTYEQYF
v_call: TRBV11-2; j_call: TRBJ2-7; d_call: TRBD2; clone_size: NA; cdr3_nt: TGTGCCAGCAGCTTAGCCAGCGGGGGCTCCTACGAGCAGTACTTC; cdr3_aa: CASSLASGGSYEQYF
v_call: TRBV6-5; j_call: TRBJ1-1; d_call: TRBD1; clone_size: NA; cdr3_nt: TGTGCCAGCAGCCACAGGGGGCGCATGAACACTGAAGCTTTCTTT; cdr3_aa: CASSHRGRMNTEAFF
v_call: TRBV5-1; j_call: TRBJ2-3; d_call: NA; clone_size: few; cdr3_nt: TGCGCCAGCAGCCGAGCGGGAGATACGCAGTATTTT; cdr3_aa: CASSRAGDTQYF
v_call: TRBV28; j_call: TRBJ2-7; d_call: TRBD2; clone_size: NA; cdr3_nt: TGTGCCAGCAGTTTAGTAGGGACTAGCGTAACCTACGAGCAGTACTTC; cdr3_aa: CASSLVGTSVTYEQYF
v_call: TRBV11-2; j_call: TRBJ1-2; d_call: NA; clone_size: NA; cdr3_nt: TGTGCCAGCAGCTTAGTTGGCGGGGGCTATGGCTACACCTTC; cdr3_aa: CASSLVGGGYGYTF
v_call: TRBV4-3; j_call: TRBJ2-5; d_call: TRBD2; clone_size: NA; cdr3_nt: TGCGCCAGCAGCCAAGATAGGACTAGCGGGAGTCCTGAAAAAGAGACCCAGTACTTC; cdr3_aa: CASSQDRTSGSPEKETQYF
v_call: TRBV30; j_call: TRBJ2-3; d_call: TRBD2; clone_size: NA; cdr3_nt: TGTGCCTGGAGTGTTGGCCTAGCGGGAGGTGCAGATACGCAGTATTTT; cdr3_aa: CAWSVGLAGGADTQYF
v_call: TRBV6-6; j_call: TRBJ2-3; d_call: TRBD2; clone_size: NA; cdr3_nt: TGTGCCAGCAGTTACGGGCCGGGAGGGACAGATACGCAGTATTTT; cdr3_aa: CASSYGPGGTDTQYF
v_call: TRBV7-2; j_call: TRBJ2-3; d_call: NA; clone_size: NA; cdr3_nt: TGTGCCAGCAGCCAGGGGGGTAGGAAGGACACAGATACGCAGTATTTT; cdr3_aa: CASSQGGRKDTDTQYF
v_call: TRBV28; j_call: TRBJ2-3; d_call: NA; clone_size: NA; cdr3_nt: TGTGCCAGCAGTTTTCCCAATGGACAGAGCACAGATACGCAGTATTTT; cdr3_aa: CASSFPNGQSTDTQYF
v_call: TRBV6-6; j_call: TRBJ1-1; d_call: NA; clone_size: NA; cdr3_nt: TGTGCCAGTCAAACAGGGAACACTGAAGCTTTCTTT; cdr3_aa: CASQTGNTEAFF
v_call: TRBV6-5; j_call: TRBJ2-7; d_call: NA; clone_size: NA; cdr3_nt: TGTGCCAGCAGTCCCCAACCAGGTACCTCCTACGAGCAGTACTTC; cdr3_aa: CASSPQPGTSYEQYF
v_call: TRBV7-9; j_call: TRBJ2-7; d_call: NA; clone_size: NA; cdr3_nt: TGTGCCAGCAGCTTCTTCGCAGGAATCTCCTACGAGCAGTACTTC; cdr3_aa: CASSFFAGISYEQYF
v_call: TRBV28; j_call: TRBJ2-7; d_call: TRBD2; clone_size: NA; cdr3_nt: TGTGCCAGCAGTTCAGCCCCGTTTAACCTAGCGGGAACCGAGCAGTACTTC; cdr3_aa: CASSSAPFNLAGTEQYF
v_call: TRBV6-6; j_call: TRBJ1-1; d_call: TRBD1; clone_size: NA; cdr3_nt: TGTGCCAGCAGTTACTCGACAGGGTGGACTGAAGCTTTCTTT; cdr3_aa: CASSYSTGWTEAFF
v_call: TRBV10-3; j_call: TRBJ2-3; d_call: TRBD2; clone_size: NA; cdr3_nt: TGTGCCATCAGTGTCGGACTAGCGAGCACAGATACGCAGTATTTT; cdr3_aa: CAISVGLASTDTQYF
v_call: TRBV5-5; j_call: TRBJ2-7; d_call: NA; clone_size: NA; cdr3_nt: TGTGCCAGCAGCTTGGCGGCGACTTACGAGCAGTACTTC; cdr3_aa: CASSLAATYEQYF
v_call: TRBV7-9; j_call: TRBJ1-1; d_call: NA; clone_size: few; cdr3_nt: TGTGCCAGCAGCTCAATTGCGATAGGGAGCCGGAACACTGAAGCTTTCTTT; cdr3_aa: CASSSIAIGSRNTEAFF